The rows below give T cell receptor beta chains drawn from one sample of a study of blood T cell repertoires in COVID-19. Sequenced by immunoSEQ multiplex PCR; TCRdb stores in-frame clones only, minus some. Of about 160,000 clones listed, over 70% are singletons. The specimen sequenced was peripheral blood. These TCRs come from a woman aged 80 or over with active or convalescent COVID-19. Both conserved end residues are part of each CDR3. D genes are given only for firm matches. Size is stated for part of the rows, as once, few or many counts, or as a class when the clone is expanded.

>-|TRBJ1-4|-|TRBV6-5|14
CASSYSSGGEKLFF
TGTGCCAGCAGTTACTCCTCGGGGGGCGAAAAACTGTTTTTT
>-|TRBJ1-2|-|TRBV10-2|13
CASSETVNYGYTF
TGCGCCAGCAGTGAGACAGTTAACTATGGCTACACCTTC
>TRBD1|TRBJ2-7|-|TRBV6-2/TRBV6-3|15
CASSRAGTATYEQYF
TGTGCCAGCAGTCGAGCCGGGACAGCTACCTACGAGCAGTACTTC
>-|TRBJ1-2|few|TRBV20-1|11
CSARRDYGYTF
TGCAGTGCTAGGAGGGACTATGGCTACACCTTC
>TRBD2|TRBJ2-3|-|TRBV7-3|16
CASSLGLAGATDTQYF
TGTGCCAGCAGCCTTGGACTAGCGGGGGCCACAGATACGCAGTATTTT
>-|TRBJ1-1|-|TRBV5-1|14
CASSLQIQNTEAFF
TGCGCCAGCAGCTTACAAATTCAGAACACTGAAGCTTTCTTT
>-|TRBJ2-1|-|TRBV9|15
CASSPSGVGGNEQFF
TGTGCCAGCAGCCCATCGGGGGTTGGAGGGAATGAGCAGTTCTTC
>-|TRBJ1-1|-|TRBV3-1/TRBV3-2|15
CASSLHQTGNTEAFF
TGTGCCAGCAGCCTACACCAGACAGGGAACACTGAAGCTTTCTTT
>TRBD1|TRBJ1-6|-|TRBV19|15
CASSSPRQGSSPLHF
TGTGCCAGTAGTTCCCCACGACAGGGGAGTTCACCCCTCCACTTT
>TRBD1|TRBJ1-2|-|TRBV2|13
CASRIQGLYGYTF
TGTGCCAGCAGAATACAGGGGTTATACGGCTACACCTTC
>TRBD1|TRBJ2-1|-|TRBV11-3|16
CASSLAGTGIYNEQFF
TGTGCCAGCAGCTTAGCGGGGACAGGGATATACAATGAGCAGTTCTTC
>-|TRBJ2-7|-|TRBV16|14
CASSRWGGSYEQYF
TGTGCCAGCAGTCGATGGGGCGGTTCCTACGAGCAGTACTTC
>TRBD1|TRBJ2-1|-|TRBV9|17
CASSVARWTGGVNEQFF
TGTGCCAGCAGCGTAGCTCGGTGGACAGGGGGAGTCAATGAGCAGTTCTTC
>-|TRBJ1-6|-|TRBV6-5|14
CASKDSKLNSPLHF
TGTGCCAGCAAAGACAGCAAGCTAAATTCACCCCTCCACTTT
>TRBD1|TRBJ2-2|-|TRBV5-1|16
CASSLEGQGFTGELFF
TGCGCCAGCAGCTTGGAGGGACAGGGCTTCACGGGGGAGCTGTTTTTT
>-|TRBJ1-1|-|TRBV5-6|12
CASSQAWSEAFF
TGTGCCAGCAGCCAGGCGTGGTCTGAAGCTTTCTTT
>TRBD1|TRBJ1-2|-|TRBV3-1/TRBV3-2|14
CASRHQGADYGYTF
TGTGCCAGCAGGCACCAGGGGGCCGACTATGGCTACACCTTC
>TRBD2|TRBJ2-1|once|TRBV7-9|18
CASSSKIRTSGVVSEQFF
TGTGCCAGCAGCTCAAAAATAAGGACTAGCGGGGTAGTATCGGAGCAGTTCTTC
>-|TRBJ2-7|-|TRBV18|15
CASSPLGRQGTEQYF
TGTGCCAGCTCACCACTTGGTCGGCAGGGGACCGAGCAGTACTTC
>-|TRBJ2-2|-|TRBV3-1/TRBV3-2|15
CASSQVSQPPGELFF
TGTGCCAGCAGCCAAGTAAGCCAACCACCCGGGGAGCTGTTTTTT
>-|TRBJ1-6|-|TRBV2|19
CASSLRGTQYLSYNSPLHF
TGTGCCAGCAGCCTTCGAGGGACTCAGTACCTCTCCTATAATTCACCCCTCCACTTT
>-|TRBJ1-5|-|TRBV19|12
CASTQQEQPQHF
TGTGCCAGTACCCAGCAGGAACAGCCCCAGCATTTT
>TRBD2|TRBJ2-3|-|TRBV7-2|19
CASSLVPVTSGGFSDTQYF
TGTGCCAGCAGCTTAGTACCGGTGACTAGCGGGGGGTTTTCAGATACGCAGTATTTT
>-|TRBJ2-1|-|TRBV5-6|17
CASSLVFTGSYYNEQFF
TGTGCCAGCAGCTTGGTGTTTACAGGGTCGTACTACAATGAGCAGTTCTTC
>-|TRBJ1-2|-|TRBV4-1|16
CASSQGWADSNYGYTF
TGCGCCAGCAGCCAAGGCTGGGCGGACAGTAACTATGGCTACACCTTC